This T cell receptor (beta chain) was captured in a study of T cells in tuberculosis. Sorting used thawed, overnight-rested PBMC stained with anti-CD3, a viability dye and GMM-loaded CD1B tetramer. The CD1B tetramers carried C32 glucose monomycolate purified from Rhodococcus equi. From each donor, about 100,000 tetramer-negative cells were sorted. J lost 2 bases, V lost 5 bases, and 9 bases had no gene match. The CDR3 loop spans 16 amino acids. Looked up from germline, CDR1 is PRHDT and CDR2 is FYEKMQ (reference sequence). Findings of the study overall: Some low-affinity tetramer-binding T cells may be absent from this sample.

TCRdb keeps only in-frame clones here, not all; method: immunoSEQ multiplex PCR. Here the sample spans about 54,000 clones, approximately 91% being singletons. The sequencing input was CD1b-GMM tetramer-negative cells sorted from PBMCs. V usage is TRBV13 and J usage is TRBJ2-1, with 7 bases lining up with TRBD2. The TCR was taken from an adult woman with latent tuberculosis. CDR3 sequence (DNA): TGTGCCAGCAGCACAAAGCGGGAACCACCCTACAATGAGCAGTTCTTC. Protein: CASSTKREPPYNEQFF.